This TCR beta chain was retrieved from a study of OX40 agonist ivuxolimab in advanced cancers. Study information: Intravenous ivuxolimab was administered to patients every 2 weeks at 0.01 to 10 mg/kg. Study-wide points: More expanded clones were seen, on average, in CD8+ T cells than in CD4+. Certain nonresponders likewise exhibited a low normalized T-cell clonal expansion.

Sequencing was performed with immunoSEQ multiplex PCR; in TCRdb, only in-frame clones are kept and a portion is missing. The sample carries some 21,000 clones, around 90% recorded once. Comments on this clone: The antigen remains unidentified.

This sample comprised CD4+ or CD8+ T cells sorted from blood, obtained in a trial of the OX40 agonist ivuxolimab. This TCR was sampled from an adult with an advanced solid tumor such as melanoma, head and neck, liver or kidney cancer.

The CDR3 bases are TGCGCCAGCATATCCGGGAACGAGCAGTACTTC. Its translation is CASISGNEQYF. This rearrangement joins TRBV5-1 to TRBJ2-7; perhaps TRBD2 as D (5 bases). Germline V gene data show CDR1 as SGHRS and CDR2 as YFSETQ. Trimming cost V 6 bases and J 5 bases, with 9 bases left between them. The length of the CDR3 is 11 residues.